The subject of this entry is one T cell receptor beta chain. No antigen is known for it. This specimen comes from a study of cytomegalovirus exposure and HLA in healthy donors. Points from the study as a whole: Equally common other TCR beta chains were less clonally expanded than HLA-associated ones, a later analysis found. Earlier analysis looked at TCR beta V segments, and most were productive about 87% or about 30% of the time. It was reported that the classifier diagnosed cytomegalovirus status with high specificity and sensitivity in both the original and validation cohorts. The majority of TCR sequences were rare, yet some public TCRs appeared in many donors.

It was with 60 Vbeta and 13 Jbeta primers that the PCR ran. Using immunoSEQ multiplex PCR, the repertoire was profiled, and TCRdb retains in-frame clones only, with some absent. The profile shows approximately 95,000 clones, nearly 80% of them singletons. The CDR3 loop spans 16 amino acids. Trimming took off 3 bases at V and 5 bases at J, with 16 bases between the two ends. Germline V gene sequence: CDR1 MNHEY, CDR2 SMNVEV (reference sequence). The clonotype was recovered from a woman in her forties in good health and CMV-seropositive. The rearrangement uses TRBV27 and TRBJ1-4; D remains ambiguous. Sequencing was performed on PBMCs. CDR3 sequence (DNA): TGTGCCAGCAGTTTCGCTGACTCTATAGGCAATGAAAAACTGTTTTTT. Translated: CASSFADSIGNEKLFF. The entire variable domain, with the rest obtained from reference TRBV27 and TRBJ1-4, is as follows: EAQVTQNPRYLITVTGKKLTVTCSQNMNHEYMSWYRQDPGLGLRQIYYSMNVEVTDKGDVPEGYKVSRKEKRNFPLILESPSPNQTSLYFCASSFADSIGNEKLFFGSGTQLSVL.